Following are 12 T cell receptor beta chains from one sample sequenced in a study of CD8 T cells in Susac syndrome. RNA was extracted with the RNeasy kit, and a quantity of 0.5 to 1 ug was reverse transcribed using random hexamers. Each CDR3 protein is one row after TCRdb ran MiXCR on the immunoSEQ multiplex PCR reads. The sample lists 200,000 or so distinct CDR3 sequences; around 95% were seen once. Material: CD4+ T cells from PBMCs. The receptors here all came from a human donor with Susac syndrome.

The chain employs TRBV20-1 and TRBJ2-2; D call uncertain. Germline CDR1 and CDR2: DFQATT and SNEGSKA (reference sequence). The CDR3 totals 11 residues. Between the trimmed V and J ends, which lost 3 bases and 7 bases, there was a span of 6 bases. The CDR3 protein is CSARKGGELFF. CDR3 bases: TGCAGTGCTAGGAAGGGCGGGGAGCTGTTTTTT.

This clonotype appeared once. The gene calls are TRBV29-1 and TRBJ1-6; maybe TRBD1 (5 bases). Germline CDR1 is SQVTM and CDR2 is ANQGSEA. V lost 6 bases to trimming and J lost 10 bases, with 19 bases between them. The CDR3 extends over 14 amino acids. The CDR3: CSVAEAGRESPLHF. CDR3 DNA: TGCAGCGTCGCCGAGGCAGGGAGGGAATCACCCCTCCACTTT. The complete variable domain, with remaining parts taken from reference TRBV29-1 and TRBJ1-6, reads SAVISQKPSRDICQRGTSLTIQCQVDSQVTMMFWYRQQPGQSLTLIATANQGSEATYESGFVIDKFPISRPNLTFSTLTVSNMSPEDSSIYLCSVAEAGRESPLHFGNGTRLTVT.

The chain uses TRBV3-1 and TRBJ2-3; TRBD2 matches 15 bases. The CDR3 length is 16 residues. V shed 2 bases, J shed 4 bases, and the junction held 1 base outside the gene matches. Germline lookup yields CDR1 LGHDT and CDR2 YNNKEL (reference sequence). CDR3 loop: CASSQRTSGGADTQYF. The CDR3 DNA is TGTGCCAGCAGCCAACGGACTAGCGGGGGGGCAGATACGCAGTATTTT.

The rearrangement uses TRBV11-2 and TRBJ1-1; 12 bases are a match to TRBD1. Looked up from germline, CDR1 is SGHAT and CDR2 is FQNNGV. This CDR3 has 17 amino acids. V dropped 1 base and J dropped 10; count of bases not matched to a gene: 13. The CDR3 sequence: CASSLAGTGGAGLPAFF. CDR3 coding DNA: TGTGCCAGCAGCTTAGCAGGGACAGGGGGCGCGGGTCTCCCAGCTTTCTTT.

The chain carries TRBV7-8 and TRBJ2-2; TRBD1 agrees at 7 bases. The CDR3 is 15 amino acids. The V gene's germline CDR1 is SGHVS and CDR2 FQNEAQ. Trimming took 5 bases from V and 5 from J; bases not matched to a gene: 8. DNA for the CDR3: TGTGCCAGCAGCATAGACAGGGTGGGGACCGGGGAGCTGTTTTTT. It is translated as CASSIDRVGTGELFF.

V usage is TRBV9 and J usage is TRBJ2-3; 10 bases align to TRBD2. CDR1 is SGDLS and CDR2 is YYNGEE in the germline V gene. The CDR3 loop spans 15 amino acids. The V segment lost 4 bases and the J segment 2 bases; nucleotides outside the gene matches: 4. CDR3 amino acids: CASSLAGAFTDTQYF. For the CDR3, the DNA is TGTGCCAGCAGCCTAGCGGGGGCCTTCACAGATACGCAGTATTTT. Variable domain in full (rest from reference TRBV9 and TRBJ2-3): DSGVTQTPKHLITATGQRVTLRCSPRSGDLSVYWYQQSLDQGLQFLIQYYNGEERAKGNILERFSAQQFPDLHSELNLSSLELGDSALYFCASSLAGAFTDTQYFGPGTRLTVL.

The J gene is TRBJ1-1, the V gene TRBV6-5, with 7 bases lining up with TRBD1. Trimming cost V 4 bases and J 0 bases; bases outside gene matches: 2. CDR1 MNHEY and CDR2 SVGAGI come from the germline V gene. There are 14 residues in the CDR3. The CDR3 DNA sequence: TGTGCCAGCAGTTTCGGACAGGTGAACACTGAAGCTTTCTTT. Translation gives CASSFGQVNTEAFF.

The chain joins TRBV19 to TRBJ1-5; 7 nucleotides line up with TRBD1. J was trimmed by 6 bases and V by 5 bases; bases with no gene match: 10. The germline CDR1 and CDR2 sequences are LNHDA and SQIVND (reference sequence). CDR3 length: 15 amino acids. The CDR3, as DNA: TGTGCCAGTAGTCCCCGAGGGACAGCGAGTCAGCCCCAGCATTTT. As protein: CASSPRGTASQPQHF.

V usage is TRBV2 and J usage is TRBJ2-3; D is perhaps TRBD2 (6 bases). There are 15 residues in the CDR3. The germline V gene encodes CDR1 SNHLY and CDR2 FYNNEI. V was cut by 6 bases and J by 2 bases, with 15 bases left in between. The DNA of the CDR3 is TGTGCCAGCAGCGGCGGGCGGGGATTCACAGATACGCAGTATTTT. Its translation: CASSGGRGFTDTQYF.

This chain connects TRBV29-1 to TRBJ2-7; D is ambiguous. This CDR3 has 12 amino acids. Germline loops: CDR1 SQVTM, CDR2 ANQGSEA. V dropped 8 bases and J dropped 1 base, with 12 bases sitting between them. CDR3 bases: TGCAGCATTGGCGCCACATCCTACGAGCAGTACTTC. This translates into CSIGATSYEQYF.

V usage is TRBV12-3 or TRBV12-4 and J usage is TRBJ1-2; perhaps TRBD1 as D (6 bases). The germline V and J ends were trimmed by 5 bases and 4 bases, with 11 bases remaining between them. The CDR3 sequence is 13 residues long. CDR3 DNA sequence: TGTGCCAGCAGTCAAGACAGGCCCTATGGCTACACCTTC. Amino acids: CASSQDRPYGYTF.

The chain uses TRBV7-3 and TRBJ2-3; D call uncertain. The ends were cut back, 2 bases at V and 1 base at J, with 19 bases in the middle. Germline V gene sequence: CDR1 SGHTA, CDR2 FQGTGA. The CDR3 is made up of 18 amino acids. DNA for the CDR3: TGTGCCAGCAGCTTACTTCCTAAACGGGCACCCCGCACAGATACGCAGTATTTT. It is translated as CASSLLPKRAPRTDTQYF.